Listed here are 17 T cell receptor beta chains from one sample, sequenced in a study of T cell repertoires in cytomegalovirus infection. Their antigens remain unidentified. Via MiXCR, TCRdb re-called the reads, giving one row per CDR3 protein. Among about 310,000 distinct CDR3 sequences listed, about 25% were seen once. The specimen comprised cultured PBMCs, sampled from culture after CMV antigen stimulation. All receptors derive from a human donor in good health (CMV status not recorded). Some clones in this sample may be carry-over from other donors' samples.

This clonotype was picked up many times. The V call is TRBV7-2, the J call TRBJ2-7, with 10 bases matching TRBD1. Germline-derived CDR1 and CDR2 are SGHTA and FQGNSA. V dropped 0 bases and J dropped 4; count of bases not matched to a gene: 3. The CDR3 runs 15 residues. CDR3 amino acids: CASSLATGGTYEQYF. DNA for the CDR3: TGTGCCAGCAGCTTAGCGACAGGGGGCACGTACGAGCAGTACTTC.

This clonotype turned up a few times. The chain uses TRBV20-1 and TRBJ2-5; TRBD1 might be the D (5 bases). The CDR3 totals 12 residues. Germline CDR1 reads DFQATT; CDR2 reads SNEGSKA (reference sequence). Trimming took 3 bases from V and 3 from J, leaving 8 bases between them. The CDR3 is CSARSDKETQYF. The CDR3 nucleotides read TGCAGTGCTAGGTCGGACAAAGAGACCCAGTACTTC.

This clonotype showed up many times. The rearrangement uses TRBV11-2 and TRBJ2-3; a weak D match, TRBD1 (7 bases). CDR1 and CDR2 from the germline V gene are SGHAT and FQNNGV. The V end lost 0 bases, the J end lost 6 bases, and 16 bases lay between the germline ends. This CDR3 is 16 amino acids long. CDR3 nucleotides: TGTGCCAGCAGCTTAGATCAGGCGGGACAGACCGATACGCAGTATTTT. The encoded protein is CASSLDQAGQTDTQYF.

This clonotype showed up many times. The chain links TRBV7-2 to TRBJ1-2, with a possible D match to TRBD1 (6 bases). Germline lookup yields CDR1 SGHTA and CDR2 FQGNSA. The CDR3 runs to 15 residues. Trimming stripped 2 bases from V and 1 base from J, with 11 bases between. The CDR3 DNA reads as TGTGCCAGCAGCTTACAAACGGACAGTAACTATGGCTACACCTTC. Its translation: CASSLQTDSNYGYTF.

The chain is built from TRBV7-2 and TRBJ2-3; tentatively, D is TRBD1 (6 bases). This CDR3 spans 15 amino acids. Trimming pared 5 bases from V and 1 base from J, leaving 13 bases between. The germline V gene has CDR1 SGHTA and CDR2 FQGNSA. The CDR3 nucleotides are TGTGCCAGCAGCCCCGACAGGCACCGCACAGATACGCAGTATTTT. This translates into CASSPDRHRTDTQYF. Combining the CDR3 with reference TRBV7-2 and TRBJ2-3 gives the whole variable domain GAGVSQSPSNKVTEKGKDVELRCDPISGHTALYWYRQSLGQGLEFLIYFQGNSAPDKSGLPSDRFSAERTGGSVSTLTIQRTQQEDSAVYLCASSPDRHRTDTQYFGPGTRLTVL.

The chain's CDR3 is CASSRGTATSTDTQYF. The CDR3 bases are TGTGCCAGCAGCCGAGGGACAGCCACTAGCACAGATACGCAGTATTTT. V and J are TRBV28 and TRBJ2-3, with 7 nucleotides matching TRBD1. The V gene's germline CDR1 is MDHEN and CDR2 SYDVKM. The CDR3 has 16 residues. V lost 6 bases to trimming and J lost 0 bases; unmatched junction nucleotides: 9.

This clonotype was counted a few times. The chain employs TRBV4-3 and TRBJ1-1, with no clear D. Germline V gives CDR1 LGHNA, CDR2 YSLEER. The V end lost 0 bases, the J end lost 1 base, and 9 bases lay between the germline ends. CDR3 size: 15 residues. The CDR3 region is CASSQEIYQNTEAFF. CDR3 nucleotides: TGCGCCAGCAGCCAAGAGATATACCAGAACACTGAAGCTTTCTTT.

This clonotype was observed a handful of times. The chain recombines TRBV19 with TRBJ1-3, with D tentatively TRBD1 (6 bases). The V gene lost 6 bases and the J gene lost 0 bases, with 12 bases spanning the gap. The CDR3 is made up of 15 amino acids. Germline V lookup: CDR1 LNHDA, CDR2 SQIVND (reference sequence). The DNA of the CDR3 is TGTGCCAGTAGGCCAGGGGTGAGCTCTGGAAACACCATATATTTT. The encoded protein is CASRPGVSSGNTIYF.

This sequence joins TRBV6-1 and TRBJ2-7; D is unclear. There are 12 residues in the CDR3. From germline, CDR1 is MNHNS and CDR2 SASEGT. Trimming left V 4 bases short and J 5 bases short, with 9 bases between. Here the CDR3 reads CASSVWQNEQYV. CDR3 nucleotide sequence: TGTGCCAGCAGTGTCTGGCAGAACGAGCAGTACGTC.

The chain is built from TRBV28 and TRBJ2-7; D possibly matches TRBD1 or TRBD2 (6 bases each). This CDR3 has 15 amino acids. Germline loops: CDR1 MDHEN, CDR2 SYDVKM. The V gene lost 5 bases and the J gene lost 2 bases, with 16 bases spanning the gap. CDR3 amino acids: CASSGVGGGTYEQYF. The CDR3, as DNA: TGTGCCAGCAGTGGCGTTGGAGGGGGTACCTACGAGCAGTACTTC. Full variable domain (rest looked up from reference TRBV28 and TRBJ2-7): DVKVTQSSRYLVKRTGEKVFLECVQDMDHENMFWYRQDPGLGLRLIYFSYDVKMKEKGDIPEGYSVSREKKERFSLILESASTNQTSMYLCASSGVGGGTYEQYFGPGTRLTVT.

The rearrangement links TRBV20-1 to TRBJ2-3; D is uncertain. Looked up from germline, CDR1 is DFQATT and CDR2 is SNEGSKA (reference sequence). The V and J ends lost 7 bases and 5 bases respectively, with 10 bases between them. This CDR3 is 11 amino acids long. The chain's CDR3 is CSVIVKDTQYF. Written as DNA, the CDR3 is TGCAGTGTAATAGTGAAAGATACGCAGTATTTT.

The gene calls are TRBV6-6 and TRBJ2-1; 7 nucleotides line up with TRBD1. The germline V gene encodes CDR1 MNHNY and CDR2 SVGAGI (reference sequence). This CDR3 region has 15 residues. J lost 5 bases, V lost 2 bases, and 6 bases had no gene match. CDR3 sequence: CASSYEGASDNEQFF. CDR3 nucleotide sequence: TGTGCCAGCAGTTACGAGGGGGCATCTGACAATGAGCAGTTCTTC.

This clonotype has ten or more counts. The gene calls are TRBV19 and TRBJ2-1, with D possibly being TRBD1 (6 bases). V gave up 7 bases and J gave up 8 bases, with 18 bases separating them. The germline V gene encodes CDR1 LNHDA and CDR2 SQIVND (reference sequence). CDR3 size: 14 residues. The CDR3 reads CASKKAGARYEQFF. CDR3 bases: TGTGCCAGTAAGAAGGCAGGGGCTAGGTATGAGCAGTTCTTC.

This clonotype was detected a few times. The chain is built from TRBV7-9 and TRBJ2-1; 12 bases map to TRBD1. After removal of 3 bases from V and 2 bases from J, the junction contained 5 bases not matched to a gene. Germline V CDR1 and CDR2: SEHNR, FQNEAQ (reference sequence). The CDR3 is made up of 17 amino acids. The CDR3 loop is CASSFPGQGAAYNEQFF. In DNA form, the CDR3 reads TGTGCCAGCAGCTTCCCGGGACAGGGGGCAGCCTACAATGAGCAGTTCTTC.

This rearrangement joins TRBV7-8 to TRBJ2-6; D remains unclear. Trimming removed 2 bases at V and 0 bases at J, with 11 bases between. CDR1 and CDR2 (germline): SGHVS, FQNEAQ. CDR3 size: 17 residues. DNA for the CDR3: TGTGCCAGCAGCTTAACTCCGGGCTCCTCTGGGGCCAACGTCCTGACTTTC. Its protein product is CASSLTPGSSGANVLTF.

The table lists this clonotype with many counts. This sequence joins TRBV7-2 and TRBJ2-7; D may be TRBD1 (5 bases). V lost 5 bases to trimming and J lost 5 bases, with 19 bases between them. The CDR3 consists of 15 residues. Per germline, CDR1 SGHTA and CDR2 FQGNSA. The CDR3 DNA follows: TGTGCCAGCAGCCTCAAAGATGGCAGGGTCCACGAGCAGTACTTC. Protein sequence: CASSLKDGRVHEQYF. The full variable domain, completed using reference TRBV7-2 and TRBJ2-7, is GAGVSQSPSNKVTEKGKDVELRCDPISGHTALYWYRQSLGQGLEFLIYFQGNSAPDKSGLPSDRFSAERTGGSVSTLTIQRTQQEDSAVYLCASSLKDGRVHEQYFGPGTRLTVT.

This clonotype was recorded many times. V and J are TRBV7-2 and TRBJ2-1; 7 bases fit TRBD2. The CDR3 loop spans 14 amino acids. Germline loops: CDR1 SGHTA, CDR2 FQGNSA. Unmatched junction bases numbered 7, after V lost 5 bases and J lost 6 bases. The CDR3 sequence: CASSPREGANEQFF. The CDR3, as DNA: TGTGCCAGCAGCCCAAGGGAGGGCGCCAATGAGCAGTTCTTC.